This T cell receptor beta chain is drawn from a study of blood T cell repertoires in COVID-19. TCRdb's table, derived via immunoSEQ multiplex PCR, lists solely in-frame clones and lacks some. The table lists some 430,000 clones, 90% of them singletons. Germline loops: CDR1 MRHNA, CDR2 SNTAGT. V lost 6 bases and J lost 1, with 19 bases in between. The CDR3 totals 17 residues. This receptor was taken from a man aged 18 to 35 who had recovered from COVID-19. This sequence joins TRBV6-4 and TRBJ1-5; D possibly corresponds to TRBD1 (5 bases). The sequenced material came from PBMCs or T cells enriched from blood (not recorded which). The CDR3 region is CASRPCTGLKSNQPQHF. The CDR3 nucleotides are TGTGCCAGCAGACCTTGCACAGGTTTAAAGAGCAATCAGCCCCAGCATTTT.